This T cell receptor beta chain comes out of a study of beta chain features in type 1 diabetes. Study context: Across all samples, 100 million to 130 million sorted cells were examined. Study results and caveats: Still unanswered here is whether HLA type influences TCRB rearrangement. Patients' naive, central memory and regulatory TCRB repertoires appeared more alike than those of healthy donors. Significant though moderate, a shortening of TCRB CDR3s appeared in all four CD4+ subsets of Type 1 diabetes patients.

Germline V lookup: CDR1 SGHRS, CDR2 YFSETQ. J lost 4 bases, V lost 5 bases, and 5 bases had no gene match. The CDR3 runs 14 residues. The table lists this clone with a few counts. Its antigen is unknown. The whole isolated RNA underwent reverse transcription, so sequencing captured expressed TCRB transcripts. Sequencing used immunoSEQ multiplex PCR; TCRdb keeps in-frame clones, though not all of them. The table includes 300,000 or so clones, roughly 14% detected once. Purities in excess of 98% were seen in all sorted populations. The chain recombines TRBV5-1 with TRBJ1-3; 8 bases match TRBD1. This receptor was identified in a woman aged 18-29 years with type 1 diabetes. Sequenced sample: naive CD4+ T cells from blood. The CDR3, as DNA: TGCGCCAGCAGTAAGCAGGGGGCCGGAAACACCATATATTTT. Translating gives CASSKQGAGNTIYF. The whole variable domain, filled in from reference TRBV5-1 and TRBJ1-3, reads KAGVTQTPRYLIKTRGQQVTLSCSPISGHRSVSWYQQTPGQGLQFLFEYFSETQRNKGNFPGRFSGRQFSNSRSEMNVSTLELGDSALYLCASSKQGAGNTIYFGEGSWLTVV.